This T cell receptor beta chain was retrieved from a study of control samples from healthy donors and cancer patients. This clone is labeled as medium-sized. V shed 10 bases and J shed 5 bases, with 8 bases lying between them. The CDR3 has 10 residues. Germline V CDR1 and CDR2: MNHEY, SMNVEV (reference sequence). Profiling relied on immunoSEQ multiplex PCR, and the TCRdb table lists in-frame clones only, not all of them. The sample yields more than 100,000 clones, approximately 92% seen once. The genes are TRBV27 and TRBJ1-1; D is undetermined. The sequencing input was blood. The receptor was isolated from a man aged 18 to 30 in good health. This chain's CDR3 is CAIGRTEAFF. DNA for the CDR3: TGTGCCATCGGCAGGACTGAAGCTTTCTTT.